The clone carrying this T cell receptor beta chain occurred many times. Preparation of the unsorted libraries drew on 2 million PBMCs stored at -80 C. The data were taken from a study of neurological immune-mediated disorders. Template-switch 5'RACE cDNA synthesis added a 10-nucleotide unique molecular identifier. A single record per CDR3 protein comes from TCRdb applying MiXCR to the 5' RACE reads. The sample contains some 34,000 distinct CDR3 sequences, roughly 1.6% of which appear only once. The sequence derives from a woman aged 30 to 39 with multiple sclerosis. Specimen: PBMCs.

The CDR3: CSAFSSSTDTQYF. CDR3 in DNA: TGCAGTGCGTTCTCCTCGAGCACAGATACGCAGTATTTT. V and J are TRBV20-1 and TRBJ2-3; D gene uncertain. Per the germline V gene, CDR1 is DFQATT and CDR2 is SNEGSKA (reference sequence). The CDR3 is made up of 13 amino acids. Trimming stripped 6 bases from V and 0 bases from J, with 10 bases between.